This TCR beta chain was profiled in a study of vaccination and CD4 T cells after COVID-19. Study-level background: SARS-CoV-2, HCoV-NL63, HCoV-OC43 and HCoV-229E supplied the overlapping spike peptides used to stimulate cells.

As concerns this clonotype: Its specificity is unknown.

The Oncomine TCR Beta short-read assay was applied to DNA of cultured CD4+ T cells. MiXCR, applied by TCRdb to the PCR reads, yields one record per CDR3 protein. The data show 15,000 to 20,000 distinct CDR3 sequences, just over 55% seen once. Treatment denoted: roughly ten-day PBMC culture with coronavirus spike peptide pools or control peptides (ViraFEST assay). TCRs were sequenced by ViraFEST after antigen-specific T cells had been expanded with peptide pools. The germline V gene has CDR1 SNHLY and CDR2 FYNNEI. This CDR3 contains 13 residues. V was clipped by 8 bases and J by 5 bases; unmatched bases: 5.

This sequence was found in a human donor who had recovered from COVID-19. The sample consisted of CD4+ T cells from blood, cultured in vitro. The genes are TRBV2 and TRBJ1-1; 10 bases fit TRBD1. CDR3 DNA sequence: TGTGCCAGCGGGGGACAGGGGTGGACTGAAGCTTTCTTT. Translation: CASGGQGWTEAFF.